Listed below are T cell receptor beta chains from one sample, sequenced in a study of blood T cell repertoires in COVID-19. This table comes from immunoSEQ multiplex PCR, and its TCRdb copy is limited to in-frame clones, with some not included. The sample contains hundreds of thousands of clones, about nine tenths of which appear only once. What was sequenced was peripheral blood. The receptors derive from a woman younger than 45 with COVID-19, enrolled during active disease. Each CDR3 is given with its conserved first and last residue.

V gene	J gene	CDR3 protein
TRBV6-1	TRBJ1-6	CASSEAPGGANSPLHF
TRBV19	TRBJ1-1	CASSVGQGNTEAFF
TRBV30	TRBJ1-3	CAWSLDYLASGNTIYF
TRBV5-6	TRBJ1-2	CASSFKTLGYGYTF
TRBV21-1	TRBJ2-2	CASSSGADGGELFF
TRBV6-2/TRBV6-3	TRBJ2-2	CASSYEQAANTGELFF
TRBV7-9	TRBJ1-1	CASSQTTGETEAFF
TRBV21-1	TRBJ1-6	CASSNRWGDNSPLHF
TRBV4-2	TRBJ1-1	CASSQANTFEAFF
TRBV28	TRBJ2-7	CASIPTGTGRYEQYF
TRBV11-2	TRBJ1-2	CASSLDTGPGYGYTF
TRBV19	TRBJ2-1	CASNPGWGNEQFF
TRBV15	TRBJ1-6	CATSRGQGGLNSPLHF
TRBV11-2	TRBJ2-7	CASSDDREGWGYEQYF
TRBV14	TRBJ1-2	CASSQGLQNYGYTF
TRBV5-1	TRBJ2-2	CASGSGAPNTGELFF
TRBV5-5	TRBJ1-1	CASSSRGDTEAFF
TRBV15	TRBJ1-5	CATSRYSQPQHF
TRBV12-5	TRBJ1-3	CASERDVSSGNTIYF
TRBV6-2/TRBV6-3	TRBJ1-4	CASSYGPATNEKLFF
TRBV24-1	TRBJ1-6	CATSDFKDPDATIYNSPLHF
TRBV18	TRBJ2-5	CASSLRQTIQETQYF
TRBV7-7	TRBJ2-7	CASSLAQVRFAPEQYF
TRBV7-9	TRBJ1-6	CASSFSTGESSPLHF
TRBV29-1	TRBJ1-2	CSVVLQGAYGYTF
TRBV6-1	TRBJ1-6	CASSGSWGRTNSPLHF
TRBV5-4	TRBJ2-3	CASSLRRHTQYF
TRBV19	TRBJ2-6	CATSEGGGANVLTF
TRBV11-2	TRBJ2-2	CASSLIAGGGELFF
TRBV4-1	TRBJ1-3	CASSPSTASSGNTIYF
TRBV10-3	TRBJ2-4	CAISEPSGGNIQYF
TRBV5-1	TRBJ1-2	CASSLTTGQLEYGYTF
TRBV5-4	TRBJ2-2	CASTTGISFSTGELFF
TRBV13	TRBJ1-3	CASSLTGEGNTIYF
TRBV3-1/TRBV3-2	TRBJ2-7	CASSHLGTYEQYF
TRBV19	TRBJ1-1	CASSLDRGYPLDTEAFF
TRBV18	TRBJ2-4	CASSQTGAKNIQYF
TRBV7-8	TRBJ1-3	CASSLGQGAGNTIYF
TRBV4-1	TRBJ1-1	CASSQVTGGTSNREAFF
TRBV2	TRBJ2-1	CASILGLAGGHNEQFF
TRBV7-9	TRBJ2-5	CASSFPQGGPETQYF
TRBV10-2	TRBJ1-5	CASSNRARAENSNQPQHF
TRBV15	TRBJ2-3	CATSRTSGGADTQYF
TRBV4-2	TRBJ2-5	CASSQVRGMDQYF
TRBV6-1	TRBJ1-6	CASSDTILFPHF
TRBV5-6	TRBJ1-1	CASSPTGIRGTEAFF
TRBV21-1	TRBJ2-3	CASSKGQRGGLGTDTQYF
TRBV9	TRBJ2-1	CASSEGTGSVVSYNEQFF
TRBV5-5	TRBJ1-2	CASSLAGQPRF
TRBV19	TRBJ2-2	CASTLRTPLETGELFF
TRBV15	TRBJ2-1	CATSRGNPRVDNEQFF
TRBV2	TRBJ2-1	CASRTGTGGGEQFF
TRBV6-6	TRBJ1-2	CASSLLGVGYTF
TRBV27	TRBJ1-1	CASNQVGGSGNTEAFF
TRBV5-4	TRBJ1-2	CASSLQGNYGYTF